The 26 T cell receptor beta chains below all came from one sample that was sequenced in a study of T cells in Graves' hyperthyroidism and ophthalmopathy. The TCR beta CDR3 regions underwent amplification using RNA transcripts as the source. The HTBI primer set drove a first-round RT-PCR of the TCR CDR3. From the multiplex PCR reads, TCRdb called clonotypes with MiXCR, one entry per CDR3 protein. The sample holds hundreds of thousands of distinct CDR3 sequences, around 15% seen once. The sequenced sample consisted of blood. These receptors came from a woman aged 18-29 years with Graves' hyperthyroidism.

The chain joins TRBV9 to TRBJ2-2; D not resolved. The CDR3 length is 14 residues. The V end was cut by 0 bases, the J end by 7 bases, with 10 bases between. Looked up from germline, CDR1 is SGDLS and CDR2 is YYNGEE. This CDR3 is CASSVELGDGELFF. The CDR3 DNA sequence: TGTGCCAGCAGCGTAGAGTTAGGAGACGGGGAGCTGTTTTTT.

This clonotype was seen repeatedly, ten times or more. This sequence joins TRBV18 and TRBJ2-3; 9 bases agree with TRBD2. After removal of 0 bases from V and 0 bases from J, the junction contained 4 bases not matched to a gene. This CDR3 comprises 17 residues. Germline V lookup: CDR1 KGHSH, CDR2 LQKENI. In DNA, the CDR3 is TGTGCCAGCTCACCACCGGTCGCGGGAGGGAGCACAGATACGCAGTATTTT. Its protein is CASSPPVAGGSTDTQYF.

This clonotype has at least ten counts. The chain recombines TRBV28 with TRBJ1-5; D remains ambiguous. Trimming shortened V by 2 bases and J by 7 bases, and 12 bases separated the two germline ends. The CDR3 is 14 residues long. Germline CDR1 and CDR2: MDHEN and SYDVKM. The CDR3 reads CASSLVGISQPQHF. The CDR3 nucleotides read TGTGCCAGCAGTTTAGTAGGGATAAGCCAGCCCCAGCATTTT.

V and J are TRBV7-8 and TRBJ1-5; unclear D gene. CDR1 SGHVS and CDR2 FQNEAQ come from the germline V gene. Trimming removed 2 bases at V and 1 base at J, with 9 bases between. The CDR3 totals 15 residues. CDR3 region: CASSLIEGSNQPQHF. The CDR3 DNA reads as TGTGCCAGCAGCTTAATTGAGGGAAGCAATCAGCCCCAGCATTTT.

This clonotype has a count of ten or more. This chain uses TRBV3-2 with TRBJ2-3; TRBD2, the table's D call, was not compared with the DNA. TRBV3-2 is a recognized pseudogene. The CDR3 covers 17 residues. CDR3 DNA: TGTGCCAGCAGCCACGTACCCTTAGCGGAGAGCACAGATACGCAGTATTTT. Its translation: CASSHVPLAESTDTQYF.

The J gene is TRBJ2-7, the V gene TRBV6-1; D uncertain. Germline loops: CDR1 MNHNS, CDR2 SASEGT. The CDR3 runs to 14 residues. Trimming removed 5 bases at V and 6 bases at J, with 17 bases between. CDR3 sequence reads: CASSPSYLGPEQYF. CDR3 DNA sequence: TGTGCCAGCAGTCCGAGTTACCTTGGACCCGAGCAGTACTTC.

The sample holds many counts of this clonotype. This chain connects TRBV20-1 to TRBJ2-3; D is possibly TRBD2 (6 bases). CDR1 and CDR2 (germline): DFQATT, SNEGSKA (reference sequence). This CDR3 is 15 amino acids long. Trimming took 7 bases from V and 2 from J, leaving 19 bases between them. For the CDR3, the DNA is TGCAGTGGTGGAGGAGGGCGGGAATACACAGATACGCAGTATTTT. Its protein is CSGGGGREYTDTQYF.

This clonotype was seen only a few times. This sequence joins TRBV10-3 and TRBJ2-5; tentatively, D is TRBD2 (7 bases). Germline lookup yields CDR1 ENHRY and CDR2 SYGVKD. Between the trimmed V and J ends, which lost 2 bases and 1 base, there was a span of 23 bases. This CDR3 comprises 19 residues. CDR3 in amino acids: CAISEGIKGGGVVQETQYF. The CDR3 DNA follows: TGTGCCATCAGTGAGGGAATAAAGGGGGGAGGGGTAGTCCAAGAGACCCAGTACTTC.

CDR3 region: CASSPGSGRAAGANVLTF. In DNA, the CDR3 is TGTGCCAGCAGCCCAGGGAGCGGGAGGGCCGCTGGGGCCAACGTCCTGACTTTC. The chain links TRBV11-3 to TRBJ2-6; 10 bases agree with TRBD2. From germline, CDR1 is SGHNT and CDR2 YENEEA. The CDR3 runs to 18 residues. The V segment lost 5 bases and the J segment 2 bases; nucleotides outside the gene matches: 9. Drawing the rest from reference TRBV11-3 and TRBJ2-6, the complete variable domain is EAGVVQSPRYKIIEKKQPVAFWCNPISGHNTLYWYLQNLGQGPELLIRYENEEAVDDSQLPKDRFSAERLKGVDSTLKIQPAELGDSAVYLCASSPGSGRAAGANVLTFGAGSRLTVL.

There are many counts of this clonotype. V gene TRBV7-2 combines with J gene TRBJ2-7; 9 nucleotides agree with TRBD2. With V trimmed by 0 bases and J by 4 bases, 10 bases remained unmatched. Per germline, CDR1 SGHTA and CDR2 FQGNSA. This CDR3 comprises 17 residues. The CDR3 DNA sequence: TGTGCCAGCAGCTTAGCGTCAACTAGCGGGTCCAAATACGAGCAGTACTTC. This codes for CASSLASTSGSKYEQYF.

Many counts were recorded for this clonotype. The V call is TRBV27, the J call TRBJ2-1; 8 bases align to TRBD2. This CDR3 is built from 17 residues. V lost 6 bases, J lost 8 bases, and 18 bases stayed unmatched. The germline V gene has CDR1 MNHEY and CDR2 SMNVEV (reference sequence). The CDR3 loop is CASRPEGAGVSLDEQFF. The CDR3 DNA reads TGTGCCAGCAGGCCCGAGGGAGCGGGAGTGTCTTTGGATGAGCAGTTCTTC.

There are many counts of this clonotype. The chain links TRBV30 to TRBJ2-5; TRBD1 matches at 9 bases. This CDR3 comprises 16 residues. The junction had 8 bases not matched to a gene; V was cut back by 0 bases and J by 3 bases. Germline CDR1 and CDR2: GTSNPN and SVGIG (reference sequence). CDR3 region: CAWSVPTGGIEETQYF. The CDR3 region has the DNA TGTGCCTGGAGTGTACCGACAGGGGGGATCGAAGAGACCCAGTACTTC.

A single count supports this clonotype. The chain links TRBV27 to TRBJ2-5; D unresolved. V gave up 10 bases and J gave up 5 bases, with 17 bases separating them. This CDR3 is 13 amino acids long. Germline CDR1 MNHEY, CDR2 SMNVEV (reference sequence). The CDR3 loop reads CATARLQTETQYF. The CDR3 DNA reads as TGTGCCACAGCACGGTTACAGACCGAGACCCAGTACTTC.

This clonotype was detected a few times. The CDR3 bases are TGCAGTGCCACCAGTAGCGGGGGGCGCACAGATACGCAGTATTTT. Amino acids: CSATSSGGRTDTQYF. The chain combines TRBV20-1 with TRBJ2-3, with 10 positions matching TRBD2. Germline V gene data show CDR1 as DFQATT and CDR2 as SNEGSKA (reference sequence). The CDR3 spans 15 residues. V gave up 6 bases and J gave up 1 base; unmatched junction bases: 7.

This clonotype was detected a few times. J is TRBJ2-5 and V is TRBV30; a weak D match, TRBD2 (6 bases). CDR1 is GTSNPN, CDR2 SVGIG, per germline (reference sequence). V lost 3 bases to trimming and J lost 7 bases, with 15 bases between them. This CDR3 is built from 13 residues. The CDR3 loop is CAWRVDTGGTQYF. In DNA, the CDR3 is TGTGCCTGGAGGGTGGACACCGGGGGGACCCAGTACTTC.

This clonotype has ten or more counts. The gene calls are TRBV27 and TRBJ1-1; no firm D call. Trimming removed 0 bases at V and 3 bases at J, with 8 bases between. Germline CDR1 and CDR2: MNHEY and SMNVEV (reference sequence). The CDR3 is 14 amino acids. CDR3: CASSLSDAYTEAFF. The CDR3 coding sequence is TGTGCCAGCAGTTTATCGGATGCTTACACTGAAGCTTTCTTT.

This clonotype was observed a few times. The rearrangement joins TRBV15 to TRBJ1-2, with D maybe TRBD1 (5 bases). Between the trimmed V and J ends, which lost 0 bases and 8 bases, there was a span of 13 bases. CDR3 length equals 14 residues. From germline, CDR1 is LNHNV and CDR2 YYDKDF (reference sequence). The DNA of the CDR3 is TGTGCCACCAGCAGAGATCCGACAGCACTAGGCTACACCTTC. Protein product: CATSRDPTALGYTF.

This clonotype appeared many times. The chain employs TRBV30 and TRBJ1-2; no reliable D call. The CDR3 is 14 residues long. CDR1 and CDR2 from the germline V gene are GTSNPN and SVGIG (reference sequence). Trimming shortened V by 1 base and J by 2 bases, and 11 bases separated the two germline ends. The CDR3 here is CAWSGVAVNYGYTF. The CDR3 DNA sequence: TGTGCCTGGAGTGGGGTCGCAGTCAACTATGGCTACACCTTC. Looking up the rest from reference TRBV30 and TRBJ1-2 gives the full variable domain: SQTIHQWPATLVQPVGSPLSLECTVEGTSNPNLYWYRQAAGRGLQLLFYSVGIGQISSEVPQNLSASRPQDRQFILSSKKLLLSDSGFYLCAWSGVAVNYGYTFGSGTRLTVV.

The genes are TRBV5-6 and TRBJ2-1, with TRBD2 matching over 8 bases. V lost 2 bases, J lost 2 bases, and 6 bases stayed unmatched. The CDR3 runs to 16 residues. Looked up from germline, CDR1 is SGHDT and CDR2 is YYEEEE. CDR3 coding DNA: TGTGCCAGCAGCTTATCCTGGACTAGCCCCTACAATGAGCAGTTCTTC. The encoded protein is CASSLSWTSPYNEQFF.

In this sample, this clonotype turned up many times. This rearrangement joins TRBV30 to TRBJ1-2; D is perhaps TRBD1 (6 bases). There are 13 residues in the CDR3. The germline gives CDR1 GTSNPN, CDR2 SVGIG (reference sequence). V was clipped by 3 bases and J by 4 bases, with 12 bases between them. In DNA, the CDR3 is TGTGCCTGGAGCAGGGGCCCTAGCTATGGCTACACCTTC. This sequence encodes CAWSRGPSYGYTF.

This clonotype was counted ten times or more. V is TRBV12-3 or TRBV12-4 and J is TRBJ2-7; D remains ambiguous. CDR3 size: 13 residues. Trimming removed 4 bases from V and 6 bases from J, with 13 bases in between. CDR3 amino acids: CASSSLARGEQYF. The DNA for the CDR3 is TGTGCCAGCAGTTCCCTCGCGCGCGGCGAGCAGTACTTC.

This clonotype has a handful of counts. An end of the junction does not agree with germline; a read error may underlie this. This chain links TRBV5-6 with TRBJ2-1, with a possible D match to TRBD2 (5 bases). Germline V gene sequence: CDR1 SGHDT, CDR2 YYEEEE. This CDR3 is 13 amino acids long. CDR3 in amino acids: CASSQVLAGEQFF. CDR3 bases: TGCGCCAGCAGCCAAGTGCTAGCCGGGGAGCAGTTCTTC.

CDR3 protein: CSVQHSAGAYNEQFF. CDR3 nucleotides: TGCAGCGTCCAACACTCAGCGGGAGCCTACAATGAGCAGTTCTTC. The rearrangement links TRBV29-1 to TRBJ2-1; TRBD2 aligns across 8 bases. This CDR3 has 15 amino acids. Per the germline V gene, CDR1 is SQVTM and CDR2 is ANQGSEA. V shed 6 bases, J shed 2 bases, and the junction held 9 bases outside the gene matches.

This clonotype occurred a few times. V is TRBV6-4 and J is TRBJ2-2, with D possibly being TRBD2 (6 bases). Germline lookup yields CDR1 MRHNA and CDR2 SNTAGT. The CDR3 totals 14 residues. The germline V and J ends were trimmed by 8 bases and 3 bases, with 13 bases remaining between them. CDR3 sequence reads: CASGDGRDTGELFF. DNA of the CDR3: TGTGCCAGCGGGGACGGGAGAGACACCGGGGAGCTGTTTTTT.

This chain joins TRBV29-1 and TRBJ2-1, with unresolved D. V dropped 2 bases and J dropped 0 bases, with 5 bases sitting between them. CDR3 length: 13 residues. Germline CDR1 reads SQVTM; CDR2 reads ANQGSEA. As DNA, the CDR3 is TGCAGCGTTGAACTAAGCTCCTACAATGAGCAGTTCTTC. Protein: CSVELSSYNEQFF.

This clonotype has only a few counts. The chain links TRBV7-2 to TRBJ2-3, with 10 bases aligning to TRBD1. The CDR3 covers 14 residues. Losses at the gene ends were 11 bases for V and 4 bases for J; bases not matched to a gene: 9. Germline V gene sequence: CDR1 SGHTA, CDR2 FQGNSA. CDR3 coding DNA: TGTGCCTGCAATCCCGGGACAGGGGCAGATACGCAGTATTTT. Amino acid sequence: CACNPGTGADTQYF.